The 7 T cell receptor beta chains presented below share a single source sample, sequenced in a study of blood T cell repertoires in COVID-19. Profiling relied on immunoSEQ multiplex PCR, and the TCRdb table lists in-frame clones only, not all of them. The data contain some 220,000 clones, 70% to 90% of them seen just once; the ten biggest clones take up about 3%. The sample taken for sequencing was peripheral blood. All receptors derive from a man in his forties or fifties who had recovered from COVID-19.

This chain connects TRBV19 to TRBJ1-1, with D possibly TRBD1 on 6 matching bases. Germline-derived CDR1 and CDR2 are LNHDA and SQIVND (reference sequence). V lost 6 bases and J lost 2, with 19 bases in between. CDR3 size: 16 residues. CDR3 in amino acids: CASSTIEGRGNTEAFF. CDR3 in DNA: TGTGCCAGTAGCACAATTGAGGGCAGGGGAAACACTGAAGCTTTCTTT.

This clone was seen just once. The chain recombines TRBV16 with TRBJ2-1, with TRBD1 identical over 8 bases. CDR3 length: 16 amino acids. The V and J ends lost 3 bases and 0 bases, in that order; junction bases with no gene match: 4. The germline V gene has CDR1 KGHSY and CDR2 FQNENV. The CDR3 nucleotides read TGTGCCAGCAGCCACTGGACAGGGAGCTCCTACAATGAGCAGTTCTTC. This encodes CASSHWTGSSYNEQFF.

In DNA, the CDR3 is TGTGCCAGCAGATACAGACTAGCGGGCGTCAATGAGCAGTTCTTC. Translated, it gives CASRYRLAGVNEQFF. The V call is TRBV7-2, the J call TRBJ2-1; 10 bases match TRBD2. CDR1 and CDR2 from the germline V gene are SGHTA and FQGNSA. There are 15 residues in the CDR3. V shed 6 bases, J shed 6 bases, and the junction held 8 bases outside the gene matches.

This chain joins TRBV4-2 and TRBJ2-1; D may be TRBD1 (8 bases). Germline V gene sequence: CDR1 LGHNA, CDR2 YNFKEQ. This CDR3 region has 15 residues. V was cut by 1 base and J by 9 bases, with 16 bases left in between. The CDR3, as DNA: TGTGCCAGCAGCCAAGCAGGACAGGGAGGGCCTGAGCAGTTCTTC. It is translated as CASSQAGQGGPEQFF.

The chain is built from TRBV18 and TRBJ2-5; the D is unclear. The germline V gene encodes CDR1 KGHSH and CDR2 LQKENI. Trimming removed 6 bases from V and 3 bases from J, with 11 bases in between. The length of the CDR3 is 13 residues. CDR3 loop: CASSLDLKETQYF. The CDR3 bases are TGTGCCAGCTCTCTTGACTTAAAAGAGACCCAGTACTTC.

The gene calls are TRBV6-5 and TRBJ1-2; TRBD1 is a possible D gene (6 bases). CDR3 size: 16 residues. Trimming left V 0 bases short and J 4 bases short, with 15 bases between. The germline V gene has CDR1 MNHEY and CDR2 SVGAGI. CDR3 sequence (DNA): TGTGCCAGCAGTTACTCGCCCTACAGGGAAGTCTATGGCTACACCTTC. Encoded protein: CASSYSPYREVYGYTF.

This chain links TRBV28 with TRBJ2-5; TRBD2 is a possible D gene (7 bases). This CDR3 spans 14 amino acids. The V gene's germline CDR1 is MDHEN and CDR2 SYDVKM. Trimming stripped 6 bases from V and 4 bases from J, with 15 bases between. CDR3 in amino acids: CASSRGGAGETQYF. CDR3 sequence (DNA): TGTGCCAGCAGCCGAGGGGGGGCTGGAGAGACCCAGTACTTC.